Presented here are 17 T cell receptor beta chains from one specimen sequenced in a study of Ad26.COV2.S vaccination and SARS-CoV-2 variants. Repertoires were generated with immunoSEQ multiplex PCR, while TCRdb's copy carries only in-frame clones and drops some. The sample lists 85,000 to 95,000 clones; roughly 84% were seen once. This specimen consisted of peripheral blood, obtained after recovery from COVID-19. The receptors stem from a human donor who had recovered from COVID-19.

As DNA, the CDR3 is TGCGCCAGCAGCCAAGATATTGGGACAGGAACATCTGGGAATGAGCAGTTCTTC. Translating gives CASSQDIGTGTSGNEQFF. The chain combines TRBV4-3 with TRBJ2-1; 8 bases line up with TRBD1. The CDR3 has 18 residues. V shed 0 bases, J shed 7 bases, and the junction held 14 bases outside the gene matches. CDR1 is LGHNA and CDR2 is YSLEER in the germline V gene.

The chain couples TRBV7-9 to TRBJ1-2, with 9 bases lining up with TRBD1. Trimming at V came to 0 bases and at J to 3 bases, leaving 5 bases not matched to a gene. CDR1 and CDR2 from the germline V gene are SEHNR and FQNEAQ (reference sequence). This CDR3 is built from 16 residues. The CDR3 DNA follows: TGTGCCAGCAGCTTAGCAGGGACAGGGAAGTACTATGGCTACACCTTC. Translated, it gives CASSLAGTGKYYGYTF.

The chain is built from TRBV10-1 and TRBJ2-4; the D is unclear. Germline CDR1 reads WNHNN; CDR2 reads SYGVQD (reference sequence). This CDR3 is 12 amino acids long. The V end lost 8 bases, the J end lost 1 base, and 6 bases lay between the germline ends. CDR3 in DNA: TGCGCCAGCCTAGGGGCCAAAAACATTCAGTACTTC. Protein sequence: CASLGAKNIQYF.

This sequence joins TRBV7-2 and TRBJ2-7; 14 bases align to TRBD2. Per germline, CDR1 SGHTA and CDR2 FQGNSA. V shed 4 bases and J 4 bases; nucleotides not matched to a gene: 6. CDR3 size: 16 residues. The CDR3 sequence: CASSSRGTSGRYEQYF. CDR3 coding DNA: TGTGCCAGCAGCTCCCGGGGGACTAGCGGGAGATACGAGCAGTACTTC.

This chain links TRBV27 with TRBJ1-1, with a weak D call TRBD1 (6 bases). The CDR3 covers 14 residues. Germline V CDR1 and CDR2: MNHEY, SMNVEV (reference sequence). V shed 6 bases and J shed 8 bases, with 19 bases lying between them. This CDR3 reads CASSYGGAGAEAFF. The CDR3, as DNA: TGTGCCAGCAGCTATGGGGGCGCGGGGGCCGAAGCTTTCTTT.

The chain joins TRBV7-9 to TRBJ2-3; D not certain. From germline, CDR1 is SEHNR and CDR2 FQNEAQ (reference sequence). The CDR3 loop spans 14 amino acids. Trimming shortened V by 0 bases and J by 0 bases, and 4 bases separated the two germline ends. The CDR3 coding sequence is TGTGCCAGCAGCTTAGCCAAGAGCACAGATACGCAGTATTTT. The encoded protein is CASSLAKSTDTQYF.

The gene calls are TRBV5-1 and TRBJ2-6; no definite D call. Germline lookup yields CDR1 SGHRS and CDR2 YFSETQ. There are 18 residues in the CDR3. V lost 4 bases to trimming and J lost 0 bases, with 17 bases between them. In DNA, the CDR3 is TGCGCCAGCAGCCCGACTCTGATGACAAGCTCTGGGGCCAACGTCCTGACTTTC. Its protein product is CASSPTLMTSSGANVLTF.

This clone occurred once. The chain carries TRBV25-1 and TRBJ2-1; 8 bases line up with TRBD1. The V gene's germline CDR1 is MGHDK and CDR2 SYGVNS. The J segment lost 7 bases and the V segment lost 3 bases, leaving 8 bases of the junction unmatched. The CDR3 covers 15 residues. The CDR3 DNA is TGTGCCAGCAGTGACCCGAACGGGACAGGAAATGAGCAGTTCTTC. Translated: CASSDPNGTGNEQFF.

V is TRBV19 and J is TRBJ2-3; no definite D call. Trimming removed 8 bases from V and 1 base from J, with 13 bases in between. The CDR3 extends over 14 amino acids. CDR1 is LNHDA and CDR2 is SQIVND in the germline V gene (reference sequence). This CDR3 is CASGESRGTDTQYF. DNA of the CDR3: TGTGCCAGTGGGGAATCACGGGGCACAGATACGCAGTATTTT.

V and J are TRBV7-9 and TRBJ1-1; unclear D gene. The CDR3 loop spans 13 amino acids. Germline CDR1 reads SEHNR; CDR2 reads FQNEAQ (reference sequence). The V end was cut by 6 bases, the J end by 0 bases, with 8 bases between. CDR3 sequence reads: CASSRDMNTEAFF. Here the CDR3 DNA reads TGTGCCAGCAGTCGCGACATGAACACTGAAGCTTTCTTT. The variable domain in full, completed from reference TRBV7-9 and TRBJ1-1, reads DTGVSQNPRHKITKRGQNVTFRCDPISEHNRLYWYRQTLGQGPEFLTYFQNEAQLEKSRLLSDRFSAERPKGSFSTLEIQRTEQGDSAMYLCASSRDMNTEAFFGQGTRLTVV.

The genes are TRBV11-2 and TRBJ1-6, with TRBD1 matching over 8 bases. This CDR3 has 18 residues. Germline CDR1 SGHAT, CDR2 FQNNGV. The J segment lost 14 bases and the V segment lost 5 bases, leaving 23 bases of the junction unmatched. This CDR3 reads CASSRPFQRTGRWGALHF. The CDR3 DNA follows: TGTGCCAGCAGCCGGCCGTTTCAAAGGACAGGGCGTTGGGGGGCCCTCCACTTT. Together with reference TRBV11-2 and TRBJ1-6, the CDR3 gives the full variable domain: EAGVAQSPRYKIIEKRQSVAFWCNPISGHATLYWYQQILGQGPKLLIQFQNNGVVDDSQLPKDRFSAERLKGVDSTLKIQPAKLEDSAVYLCASSRPFQRTGRWGALHFGNGTRLTVT.

In its sample, this clone was seen once. The gene calls are TRBV7-2 and TRBJ2-7; 8 nucleotides line up with TRBD1. The germline V gene has CDR1 SGHTA and CDR2 FQGNSA. J was trimmed by 2 bases and V by 1 base; bases with no gene match: 1. The CDR3 has 14 amino acids. The CDR3 loop is CASSLDRGTYEQYF. The CDR3 coding sequence is TGTGCCAGCAGCTTAGACAGGGGGACCTACGAGCAGTACTTC.

CDR3 loop: CASSLLSRENEQYF. For the CDR3, the DNA is TGTGCCAGCAGCTTGCTTTCCAGGGAGAACGAGCAGTACTTC. This chain uses TRBV5-6 with TRBJ2-7; the D call may be TRBD1 or TRBD2 (5 bases each). Deletions cut 1 base from V and 5 bases from J, with 13 bases between. The germline V gene has CDR1 SGHDT and CDR2 YYEEEE. This CDR3 has 14 residues.

V and J are TRBV4-3 and TRBJ2-1; D might be TRBD1 or TRBD2, each matching 5 bases. V was shortened by 0 bases and J by 8 bases, with 14 bases between the two germline ends. The CDR3 runs 15 residues. The germline V gene encodes CDR1 LGHNA and CDR2 YSLEER. Written as DNA, the CDR3 is TGCGCCAGCAGCCAAGATACGAGGGGATGGGATGAGCAGTTCTTC. Protein sequence: CASSQDTRGWDEQFF.

The chain links TRBV28 to TRBJ1-5; TRBD1 matches 8 bases. Germline assignment: CDR1 MDHEN and CDR2 SYDVKM. V lost 8 bases and J lost 4; bases outside the gene matches: 16. The CDR3 spans 17 residues. CDR3 nucleotides: TGTGCCAGCCGTTCCCATGCGGGACAGGCTCTAAATCAGCCCCAGCATTTT. Its protein is CASRSHAGQALNQPQHF.

The chain links TRBV7-2 to TRBJ2-2; possibly TRBD2 for D (6 bases). Germline V gives CDR1 SGHTA, CDR2 FQGNSA. This CDR3 spans 15 amino acids. The germline V and J ends were trimmed by 1 base and 3 bases, with 9 bases remaining between them. For the CDR3, the DNA is TGTGCCAGCAGCTTAGTGCGGGGCCACACCGGGGAGCTGTTTTTT. Protein: CASSLVRGHTGELFF.

The chain is built from TRBV24-1 and TRBJ2-1, with D uncertain. The CDR3 has 13 amino acids. With 5 bases removed from V and 4 bases from J, the gap between germline ends came to 8 bases. Germline lookup yields CDR1 KGHDR and CDR2 SFDVKD. The CDR3 loop reads CATSGGRYNEQFF. The CDR3 nucleotides are TGTGCCACCAGTGGAGGAAGGTACAATGAGCAGTTCTTC.